This TCR beta chain was observed in a study of T cell responses to AZD1222 COVID-19 vaccine. Study overall: Whether given at about 4 or about 12 weeks, second doses were pooled. Notes on the study in general: Clonal diversity was possibly underestimated, and white British individuals and females predominated among donors. At 160-218 and 743-854, vaccine-associated CD4 TCRs were dominant, and they spanned spike.

The data were produced by immunoSEQ multiplex PCR, yet TCRdb's version contains in-frame clones alone and is incomplete. Altogether 120,000 to 150,000 clones are present, about 87% being singletons, with the ten largest covering around 16%. A remark on this clone: The antigen is unknown.

This clonotype was obtained from an adult in good health. Source: peripheral blood, taken on day 0 of AZD1222 vaccination.

The CDR3 DNA sequence: TGTGCCACATCCAAGTTCGGTAATGAAAAACTGTTTTTT. It translates to CATSKFGNEKLFF. This chain links TRBV11-2 with TRBJ1-4; no reliable D call. The germline V and J ends were trimmed by 10 bases and 4 bases, with 13 bases remaining between them. CDR3 length: 13 amino acids. The germline V gene has CDR1 SGHAT and CDR2 FQNNGV.